This T cell receptor beta chain was captured in a study of blood T cells in healthy people across ages. V gave up 1 base and J gave up 8 bases; unmatched junction bases: 7. There are 15 residues in the CDR3. Germline V gene sequence: CDR1 LGHNA, CDR2 YSLEER. Concerning this clonotype itself: Antigen unknown.

Extracted total RNA amounted to at least 5.5 micrograms for each sample. Regarding the study as a whole: Both naive CD4+ cell counts and diversity were greater in long-lived donors than in aged donors. There was a strong correlation between TCR beta diversity and naive T cell percentage. Naive and antigen-experienced cells could not be conclusively compared, given unsorted PBMCs.

Together with a sample-barcoded 5' primer, a J-beta primer mix was included in a second PCR lasting 7 to 11 cycles. One entry per CDR3 protein, called by TCRdb with MiXCR from the 5' RACE reads. The data contain fewer than 2,000,000 distinct CDR3 sequences, about two fifths of them singletons. The chain joins TRBV4-3 to TRBJ2-4, with 8 bases identical to TRBD2. The sample was blood. This clonotype originated in a human donor in good health. CDR3 sequence: CASSQASAGGYIQYF. DNA for the CDR3: TGCGCCAGCAGCCAAGCTAGCGCGGGGGGTTACATTCAGTACTTC.